A single T cell receptor beta chain is shown here with its context. The antigen remains undetermined. This sample was taken from a study of cytomegalovirus exposure and HLA in healthy donors. The V gene's germline CDR1 is SNHLY and CDR2 FYNNEI. The J segment lost 1 base and the V segment lost 2 bases, leaving 3 bases of the junction unmatched. CDR3 length: 16 residues. Amplification used 60 Vbeta primers and 13 Jbeta primers. Only in-frame clones appear in the TCRdb table, and some are missing; sequencing was by immunoSEQ multiplex PCR. Its clone listing holds more than 95,000 clones. Study results and limitations: The CMV antigen specificity of a few CMV-associated chains was confirmed through in vitro analysis.

The receptor's source is a man aged 30-40 years in good health and CMV-seronegative. Source material: PBMCs. The chain is built from TRBV2 and TRBJ1-4, with TRBD1 matching over 8 bases. CDR3 protein: CASSELGQGTNEKLFF. CDR3 nucleotides: TGTGCCAGCAGTGAACTTGGACAGGGAACTAATGAAAAACTGTTTTTT.